Shown below are 15 T cell receptor beta chains from a single sample sequenced in a study of patients and donors after allogeneic stem cell transplantation. TCRdb reprocessed the RT-PCR reads via MiXCR and lists one record per CDR3 protein. The sample holds around 170,000 distinct CDR3 sequences, more than 20% seen once. The sample taken for sequencing was blood, either unsorted or a sorted T cell fraction (not recorded which). The receptors were sampled from a human donor who was either an allogeneic HSCT recipient or a stem cell or donor lymphocyte infusion donor (not recorded which). It is not recorded whose cells these are; they may come from a transplant donor.

As to this clonotype: Possible read error: a much larger clone is one base away. Since the CDR3 does not end with the conserved phenylalanine or tryptophan, this likely comes from a read error. This chain links TRBV29-1 with TRBJ1-1; 11 nucleotides align to TRBD1. V lost 8 bases and J lost 4; bases outside the gene matches: 15. In germline, CDR1 is SQVTM, CDR2 ANQGSEA. The CDR3 extends over 16 amino acids. CDR3 sequence: CSTWTGGVPSVTEAFI. The CDR3, as DNA: TGCAGCACCTGGACAGGGGGCGTACCGTCGGTCACTGAAGCTTTCATT.

The CDR3 DNA sequence: TGTGCCAGCAGTTCTCCCAGGGAGGGCGGAAGTTACACAGATACGCAGTATTTT. Translated: CASSSPREGGSYTDTQYF. This chain links TRBV12-3 or TRBV12-4 with TRBJ2-3; TRBD2 agrees at 7 bases. CDR3 length equals 18 residues. J was trimmed by 2 bases and V by 4 bases; bases with no gene match: 15.

This clonotype has only a few counts. The rearrangement joins TRBV7-2 to TRBJ2-1; 11 bases line up with TRBD2. Germline CDR1 and CDR2: SGHTA and FQGNSA. There are 16 residues in the CDR3. The V and J ends lost 4 bases and 4 bases, in that order; junction bases with no gene match: 6. CDR3 protein: CASSWIAGGLYNEQFF. The CDR3 nucleotides read TGTGCCAGCAGCTGGATAGCGGGAGGGCTTTACAATGAGCAGTTCTTC.

To note about this clonotype: The final CDR3 position lacks the conserved phenylalanine or tryptophan, pointing to a likely read error. Because the CDR3's place on the DNA is in doubt, the DNA is left out and the CDR3 is given as listed by TCRdb. The V gene is TRBV3-1, the J gene TRBJ2-5; the table's D call TRBD1 went unverified against the DNA. Looked up from germline, CDR1 is LGHDT and CDR2 is YNNKEL (reference sequence). The CDR3 has 13 residues if both end residues are counted. The CDR3 sequence: CASSQNPGDPLGT.

This chain links TRBV4-3 with TRBJ2-3; D remains ambiguous. CDR3 length: 12 residues. The V end was cut by 5 bases, the J end by 2 bases, with 5 bases between. Germline assignment: CDR1 LGHNA and CDR2 YSLEER. The chain's CDR3 is CASSSHTDTQYF. CDR3 coding DNA: TGCGCCAGCAGCTCACACACAGATACGCAGTATTTT.

The rearrangement joins TRBV5-1 to TRBJ2-5; no reliable D call. There are 13 residues in the CDR3. CDR1 SGHRS and CDR2 YFSETQ come from the germline V gene. V lost 0 bases and J lost 4, with 7 bases in between. The CDR3 DNA sequence: TGCGCCAGCAGCTTGGGGTCAGTAGAGACCCAGTACTTC. Translated, it gives CASSLGSVETQYF.

V usage is TRBV21-1 and J usage is TRBJ2-1; TRBD2 is the table's D call, not checked against the DNA. TRBV21-1 is described as a pseudogene. CDR3 length equals 19 residues. The CDR3: CASSKGQSWHTKPSCEQFF. The CDR3 DNA is TGTGCCAGCAGCAAAGGGCAAAGTTGGCACACCAAGCCCTCGTGTGAGCAGTTCTTC.

This clonotype was seen at least ten times. The chain links TRBV19 to TRBJ1-2; TRBD1 might be the D (6 bases). Germline values: CDR1 LNHDA, CDR2 SQIVND (reference sequence). The CDR3 has 13 residues. Trimming took 5 bases from V and 4 from J, leaving 11 bases between them. The CDR3 region is CASSVQGSYGYTF. In nucleotides, the CDR3 is TGTGCCAGTAGTGTACAGGGCTCCTATGGCTACACCTTC.

This clonotype was detected only a few times. The V and J genes are TRBV29-1 and TRBJ1-1; D is unresolved. Trimming removed 4 bases at V and 2 bases at J, with 5 bases between. The CDR3 has 11 amino acids. Looked up from germline, CDR1 is SQVTM and CDR2 is ANQGSEA. The DNA of the CDR3 is TGCAGCGTTGTGGGAAACACTGAAGCTTTCTTT. The encoded protein is CSVVGNTEAFF.

The chain links TRBV5-1 to TRBJ1-1, with TRBD1 matching 7 bases. CDR3 size: 17 residues. The V gene end was trimmed by 5 bases and the J gene end by 5 bases; junction bases not matched to a gene: 18. Germline V gene data show CDR1 as SGHRS and CDR2 as YFSETQ. CDR3 amino acids: CASSSGQFSRLGTEAFF. CDR3 in DNA: TGCGCCAGCAGTTCGGGACAGTTTTCCCGCCTCGGGACTGAAGCTTTCTTT.

This clonotype was recorded a few times. V and J are TRBV5-1 and TRBJ2-1, with 8 bases aligning to TRBD1. With 3 bases clipped from V and 0 bases from J, the junction kept 14 bases outside the gene matches. Germline lookup yields CDR1 SGHRS and CDR2 YFSETQ. This CDR3 is built from 19 residues. CDR3 nucleotide sequence: TGCGCCAGCAGCTACCTCCGAGGACAGGGATTGAGCTCCTACAATGAGCAGTTCTTC. Its translation: CASSYLRGQGLSSYNEQFF.

In this sample, this clonotype turned up a few times. V is TRBV24-1 and J is TRBJ2-5; D is tentatively TRBD1 or TRBD2 (5 bases each). The CDR3 sequence is 14 residues long. Per germline, CDR1 KGHDR and CDR2 SFDVKD. With 2 bases removed from V and 1 base from J, the gap between germline ends came to 7 bases. CDR3 in amino acids: CATSDSGRQETQYF. The CDR3 DNA reads as TGTGCCACCAGTGATTCGGGACGCCAAGAGACCCAGTACTTC.

CDR3 DNA: TGTGCCAGCAGTTACGGCGGGAACTCTGGAAACACCATATATTTT. Its protein is CASSYGGNSGNTIYF. V and J are TRBV6-5 and TRBJ1-3; no clear D gene. This CDR3 is built from 15 residues. Germline CDR1 MNHEY, CDR2 SVGAGI. The V end was cut by 2 bases, the J end by 0 bases, with 8 bases between.

This chain joins TRBV20-1 and TRBJ1-5, with D tentatively TRBD1 (5 bases). V was trimmed by 7 bases and J by 3 bases, leaving 13 bases between them. The CDR3 runs 13 residues. Germline V lookup: CDR1 DFQATT, CDR2 SNEGSKA (reference sequence). The CDR3 sequence: CSGMGRNNQPQHF. CDR3 in DNA: TGCAGTGGAATGGGACGGAACAATCAGCCCCAGCATTTT.

This clonotype was seen at least ten times. The rearrangement joins TRBV12-3 or TRBV12-4 to TRBJ1-5, with D unresolved. CDR3 length equals 14 residues. V lost 4 bases to trimming and J lost 5 bases, with 12 bases between them. The chain's CDR3 is CASSSPFKDQPQHF. The CDR3 DNA reads TGTGCCAGCAGTTCACCTTTTAAGGATCAGCCCCAGCATTTT.